This T cell receptor (beta chain) was captured in a study of identical twins. This clonotype appeared once. Possible read error: a much larger clone is one base away. Via MiXCR, TCRdb re-called the 5' RACE reads, giving one row per CDR3 protein. The table shows approximately 1.8 million distinct CDR3 sequences, with about 31% occurring only once. V was clipped by 3 bases and J by 11 bases; unmatched bases: 9. The germline V gene encodes CDR1 MGHRA and CDR2 YSYEKL. This CDR3 spans 13 amino acids. Sequencing input: cord blood. The chain has TRBV4-1 and TRBJ2-5, with 7 bases matching TRBD1. The source of this sequence is a newborn girl in good health. The CDR3 DNA follows: TGCGCCAGCAGCCATTTAGACAGGGTAGGTCAGTACTTC. This gives the protein CASSHLDRVGQYF.